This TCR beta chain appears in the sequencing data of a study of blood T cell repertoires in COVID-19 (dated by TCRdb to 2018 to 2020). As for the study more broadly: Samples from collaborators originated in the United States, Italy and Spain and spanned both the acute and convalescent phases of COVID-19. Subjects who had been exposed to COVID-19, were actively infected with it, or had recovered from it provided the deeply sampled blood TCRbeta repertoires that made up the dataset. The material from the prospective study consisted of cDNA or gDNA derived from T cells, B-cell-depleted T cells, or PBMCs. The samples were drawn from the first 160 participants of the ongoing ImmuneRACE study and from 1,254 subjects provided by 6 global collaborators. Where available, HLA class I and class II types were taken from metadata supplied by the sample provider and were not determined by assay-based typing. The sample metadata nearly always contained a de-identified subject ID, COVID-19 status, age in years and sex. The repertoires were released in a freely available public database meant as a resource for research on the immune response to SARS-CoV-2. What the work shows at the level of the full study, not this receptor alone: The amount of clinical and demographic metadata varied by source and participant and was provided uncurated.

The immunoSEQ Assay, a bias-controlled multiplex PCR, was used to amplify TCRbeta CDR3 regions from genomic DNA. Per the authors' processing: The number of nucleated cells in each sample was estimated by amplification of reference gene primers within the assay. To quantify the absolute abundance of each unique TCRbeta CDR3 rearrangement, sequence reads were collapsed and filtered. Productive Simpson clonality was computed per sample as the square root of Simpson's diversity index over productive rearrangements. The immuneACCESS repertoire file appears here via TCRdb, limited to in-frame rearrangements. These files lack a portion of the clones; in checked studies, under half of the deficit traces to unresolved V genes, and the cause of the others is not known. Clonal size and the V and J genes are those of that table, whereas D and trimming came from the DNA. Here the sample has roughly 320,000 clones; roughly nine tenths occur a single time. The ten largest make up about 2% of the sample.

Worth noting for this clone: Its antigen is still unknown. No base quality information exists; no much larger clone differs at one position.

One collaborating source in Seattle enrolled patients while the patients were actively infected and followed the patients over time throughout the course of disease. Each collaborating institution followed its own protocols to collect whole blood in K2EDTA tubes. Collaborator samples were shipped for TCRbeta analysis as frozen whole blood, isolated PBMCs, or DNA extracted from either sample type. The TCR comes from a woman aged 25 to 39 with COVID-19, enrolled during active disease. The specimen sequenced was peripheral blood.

In nucleotide form, the sequence is TGCGCCAGCAGCCTTCCAGGGGTCGGTGAGCAGTTCTTC. This sequence encodes CASSLPGVGEQFF. This receptor chain uses TRBV4-1 and TRBJ2-1; TRBD1 is possibly the D segment (6 matching bases). Taken from cysteine to phenylalanine, the CDR3 has 13 residues. Solely the CDR3 DNA is kept, with 39 bases framed from the first base. As encoded in the germline V gene, CDR1 is MGHRA while CDR2 is YSYEKL. V and J lose 4 bases and 9 bases, and a span of 13 bases separates them.